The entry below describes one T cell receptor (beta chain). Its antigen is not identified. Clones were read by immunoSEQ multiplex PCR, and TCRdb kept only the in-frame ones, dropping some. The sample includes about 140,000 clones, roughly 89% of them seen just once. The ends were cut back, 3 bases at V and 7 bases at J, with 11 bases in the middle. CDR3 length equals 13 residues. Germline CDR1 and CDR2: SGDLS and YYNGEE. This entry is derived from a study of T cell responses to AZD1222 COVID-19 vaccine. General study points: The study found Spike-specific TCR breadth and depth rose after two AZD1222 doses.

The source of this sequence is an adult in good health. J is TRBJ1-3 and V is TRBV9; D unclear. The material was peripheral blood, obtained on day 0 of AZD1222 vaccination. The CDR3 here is CASSGSYGNTIYF. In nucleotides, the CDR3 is TGTGCCAGCAGCGGCTCCTACGGGAACACCATATATTTT.